Each of the 29 T cell receptor beta chains below was sequenced from the same sample in a study of radiotherapy plus CTLA-4 blockade in lung cancer. Sequenced by immunoSEQ multiplex PCR; TCRdb stores in-frame clones only, minus some. The table shows about 60,000 clones, with around 69% occurring only once. The specimen was peripheral blood, collected from a patient treated with radiotherapy plus ipilimumab. Every receptor here comes from a human donor with non-small cell lung cancer who had a complete response to radiotherapy plus ipilimumab.

The chain combines TRBV19 with TRBJ1-3; 7 bases are shared with TRBD1. Trimming removed 6 bases from V and 4 bases from J; junction bases left unmatched: 12. CDR1 is LNHDA and CDR2 is SQIVND in the germline V gene (reference sequence). There are 16 residues in the CDR3. The CDR3 nucleotides are TGTGCCAGTAGCAGACAGGGAATATCGGGCGGAAACACCATATATTTT. The encoded protein is CASSRQGISGGNTIYF.

For the CDR3, the DNA is TGTGCCAGCAGAGACGATGGAGGCCCCTACGAGCAGTACTTC. Its translation: CASRDDGGPYEQYF. This sequence joins TRBV25-1 and TRBJ2-7, with D possibly TRBD2 on 5 matching bases. The CDR3 totals 14 residues. Trimming removed 6 bases at V and 2 bases at J, with 14 bases between. CDR1 and CDR2 from the germline V gene are MGHDK and SYGVNS.

V and J are TRBV2 and TRBJ2-2; TRBD1 agrees at 7 bases. With 4 bases clipped from V and 5 bases from J, the junction kept 10 bases outside the gene matches. This CDR3 contains 16 residues. CDR1 SNHLY and CDR2 FYNNEI come from the germline V gene. This chain's CDR3 is CASSGGRGSDTGELFF. The CDR3 DNA reads as TGTGCCAGCAGTGGAGGCAGGGGGAGTGATACCGGGGAGCTGTTTTTT.

The chain is built from TRBV6-5 and TRBJ1-2; TRBD1 agrees at 7 bases. The trim removed 7 bases at V and 7 bases at J, leaving 9 bases unmatched. Germline V gene sequence: CDR1 MNHEY, CDR2 SVGAGI. CDR3 length equals 13 residues. The CDR3 DNA sequence: TGTGCCAGCACCCCGACAGGGTGGAGTGGCTACACCTTC. It yields the protein CASTPTGWSGYTF.

The CDR3 region has the DNA TGTGCCAGCAGCTTAGTGGCAGGGGAGAGGGAGACCCAGTACTTC. Its protein is CASSLVAGERETQYF. The J gene is TRBJ2-5, the V gene TRBV7-2, with D tentatively TRBD1 (6 bases). V was clipped by 1 base and J by 5 bases, with 14 bases between them. This CDR3 is 15 amino acids long. Germline values: CDR1 SGHTA, CDR2 FQGNSA.

Turning to this clone: The germline gene is not matched at one end of the junction; a read error may be the cause. V and J are TRBV7-2 and TRBJ2-1; tentatively, D is TRBD1 (6 bases). This CDR3 region has 14 residues. The germline V gene encodes CDR1 SGHTA and CDR2 FQGNSA. CDR3 nucleotides: TGTGCCAGCAGCTCCACGGACAGCTACGATGAGCAGTTCTTC. It is translated as CASSSTDSYDEQFF.

This rearrangement joins TRBV25-1 to TRBJ2-1, with a possible D match to TRBD2 (6 bases). The CDR3 consists of 14 residues. V shed 3 bases and J shed 4 bases, with 10 bases lying between them. Germline CDR1 is MGHDK and CDR2 is SYGVNS. CDR3 in amino acids: CASSETGLYNEQFF. CDR3 nucleotides: TGTGCCAGCAGTGAGACGGGACTGTACAATGAGCAGTTCTTC. The complete variable domain, with remaining parts taken from reference TRBV25-1 and TRBJ2-1, reads EADIYQTPRYLVIGTGKKITLECSQTMGHDKMYWYQQDPGMELHLIHYSYGVNSTEKGDLSSESTVSRIRTEHFPLTLESARPSHTSQYLCASSETGLYNEQFFGPGTRLTVL.

The chain carries TRBV5-4 and TRBJ2-7; TRBD2 agrees at 11 bases. The CDR3 is 14 amino acids. Germline CDR1 and CDR2: SGHNT and YYREEE (reference sequence). After removal of 2 bases from V and 6 bases from J, the junction contained 4 bases not matched to a gene. Here the CDR3 DNA reads TGTGCCAGCAGCTTTAGCGGGAGGGCCCGCGAGCAGTACTTC. It specifies CASSFSGRAREQYF.

In regard to this clone: A read error may produce the germline difference seen at one junction end. The chain combines TRBV5-1 with TRBJ2-2; 7 bases match TRBD1. The CDR3 spans 16 residues. Germline assignment: CDR1 SGHRS and CDR2 YFSETQ. The CDR3 loop is CASSLEAGGVTGELFF. CDR3 DNA sequence: TGTGCCAGCAGCTTGGAAGCAGGGGGTGTAACCGGGGAGCTGTTTTTT. Variable domain in full (rest from reference TRBV5-1 and TRBJ2-2): KAGVTQTPRYLIKTRGQQVTLSCSPISGHRSVSWYQQTPGQGLQFLFEYFSETQRNKGNFPGRFSGRQFSNSRSEMNVSTLELGDSALYLCASSLEAGGVTGELFFGEGSRLTVL.

The rearrangement links TRBV4-3 to TRBJ1-6; perhaps TRBD1 as D (5 bases). CDR3 length equals 18 residues. From germline, CDR1 is LGHNA and CDR2 YSLEER. V was cut by 0 bases and J by 6 bases, with 18 bases left in between. The CDR3 nucleotides are TGCGCCAGCAGCCAAGAACGGCAGGGATTGGGCCGTAATTCACCCCTCCACTTT. It codes for CASSQERQGLGRNSPLHF.

The chain has TRBV5-4 and TRBJ1-2; D possibly corresponds to TRBD1 (5 bases). CDR1 SGHNT and CDR2 YYREEE come from the germline V gene (reference sequence). CDR3 length: 15 residues. Trimming took 4 bases from V and 2 from J, leaving 15 bases between them. The DNA of the CDR3 is TGTGCCAGCAGCCCGTACCAGGGAAACAACTATGGCTACACCTTC. As protein: CASSPYQGNNYGYTF.

Concerning this clone itself: A junction end diverges from the germline sequence, so it may reflect a read error. The rearrangement uses TRBV5-1 and TRBJ2-1; 9 positions match TRBD2. Looked up from germline, CDR1 is SGHRS and CDR2 is YFSETQ. The length of the CDR3 is 14 residues. As DNA, the CDR3 is TGCGCCGGCAGCTTGGAAGGTAGCGGGAGTGAGCAGTTCTTC. This encodes CAGSLEGSGSEQFF.

J is TRBJ2-5 and V is TRBV5-6; the match to TRBD1 covers 7 bases. CDR3 size: 14 residues. Germline V gene sequence: CDR1 SGHDT, CDR2 YYEEEE. The V and J ends lost 0 bases and 5 bases, in that order; junction bases with no gene match: 4. CDR3 sequence (DNA): TGTGCCAGCAGCTTGGGCGTCAGGGGGGAGACCCAGTACTTC. This translates into CASSLGVRGETQYF.

J is TRBJ2-7 and V is TRBV5-1; 10 bases are shared with TRBD1. J was trimmed by 3 bases and V by 1 base; bases with no gene match: 7. Germline V gene lookup returns CDR1 SGHRS and CDR2 YFSETQ. The CDR3 consists of 16 residues. The CDR3 region is CASSLPGTGVLYEQYF. CDR3 sequence (DNA): TGCGCCAGCAGCTTGCCCGGGACAGGGGTTCTCTACGAGCAGTACTTC.

The chain employs TRBV15 and TRBJ1-2; no definite D call. Germline V gene sequence: CDR1 LNHNV, CDR2 YYDKDF (reference sequence). Trimming stripped 6 bases from V and 5 bases from J, with 10 bases between. This CDR3 has 12 amino acids. CDR3 bases: TGTGCCACCAGTGGAGGGTATTATGGCTACACCTTC. Protein sequence: CATSGGYYGYTF. The full variable domain, in which reference TRBV15 and TRBJ1-2 provide the parts outside the CDR3, is DAMVIQNPRYQVTQFGKPVTLSCSQTLNHNVMYWYQQKSSQAPKLLFHYYDKDFNNEADTPDNFQSRRPNTSFCFLDIRSPGLGDTAMYLCATSGGYYGYTFGSGTRLTVV.

The chain carries TRBV7-6 and TRBJ1-3; D unresolved. CDR3 size: 15 residues. The V and J ends lost 4 bases and 7 bases respectively, with 17 bases between them. CDR1 and CDR2 from the germline V gene are SGHVS and FNYEAQ. DNA for the CDR3: TGTGCCAGCAGCTCCGACATGGGTAGACGGAACACCATATATTTT. This encodes CASSSDMGRRNTIYF.

This clone was found once. The rearrangement links TRBV27 to TRBJ2-7, with D tentatively TRBD1 (6 bases). The germline gives CDR1 MNHEY, CDR2 SMNVEV (reference sequence). The CDR3 sequence is 14 residues long. V lost 5 bases and J lost 3, with 14 bases in between. For the CDR3, the DNA is TGTGCCAGCAGTCGTACTGGACAGCTCTACGAGCAGTACTTC. Its translation: CASSRTGQLYEQYF.

The genes are TRBV2 and TRBJ2-3; D is perhaps TRBD2 (5 bases). Germline values: CDR1 SNHLY, CDR2 FYNNEI. The CDR3 is 15 residues long. V was cut by 3 bases and J by 6 bases, with 16 bases left in between. The CDR3 DNA reads TGTGCCAGCAGTGACCCCGGGGTCCCCCCTGATACGCAGTATTTT. Translating it yields CASSDPGVPPDTQYF.

The sample holds a few counts of this clone. The V call is TRBV5-8, the J call TRBJ1-5; D is ambiguous. Trimming pared 3 bases from V and 0 bases from J, leaving 19 bases between. Germline values: CDR1 SGHTS, CDR2 YDEGEE. The CDR3 runs to 18 residues. The CDR3 loop reads CASSYLTKALYSNQPQHF. The DNA of the CDR3 is TGTGCCAGCAGCTACTTGACAAAAGCCCTTTATAGCAATCAGCCCCAGCATTTT.

This clone was observed a few times. The chain carries TRBV28 and TRBJ1-5; D may be TRBD1 (6 bases). The CDR3 totals 14 residues. Germline lookup yields CDR1 MDHEN and CDR2 SYDVKM. V shed 6 bases and J shed 4 bases, with 13 bases lying between them. CDR3 in amino acids: CASRQGHLNQPQHF. The CDR3 nucleotides read TGTGCCAGCAGACAGGGACACCTAAATCAGCCCCAGCATTTT. Full variable domain (remainder filled in from reference TRBV28 and TRBJ1-5): DVKVTQSSRYLVKRTGEKVFLECVQDMDHENMFWYRQDPGLGLRLIYFSYDVKMKEKGDIPEGYSVSREKKERFSLILESASTNQTSMYLCASRQGHLNQPQHFGDGTRLSIL.

The CDR3 DNA reads as TGTGCCAGCAGGGTACAGGGGAGGAACACTGAAGCTTTCTTT. As protein: CASRVQGRNTEAFF. The chain employs TRBV5-6 and TRBJ1-1, with 7 bases fitting TRBD1. V shed 5 bases, J shed 1 base, and the junction held 5 bases outside the gene matches. This CDR3 has 14 amino acids. The germline gives CDR1 SGHDT, CDR2 YYEEEE.

The genes are TRBV10-2 and TRBJ2-7, with 10 bases identical to TRBD1. This CDR3 region has 16 residues. The germline V gene encodes CDR1 WSHSY and CDR2 SAAADI. V gave up 3 bases and J gave up 5 bases; unmatched junction bases: 10. CDR3 sequence reads: CASSEIPGQGYDEQYF. The CDR3, as DNA: TGCGCCAGCAGTGAAATACCGGGACAGGGGTACGACGAGCAGTACTTC.

The genes are TRBV5-5 and TRBJ2-1; D might be TRBD2 (6 bases). CDR3 size: 16 residues. V was pared by 2 bases and J by 0 bases, with 12 bases between. In germline, CDR1 is SGHKS, CDR2 YYEKEE (reference sequence). CDR3 loop: CASSLGSGGSYNEQFF. CDR3 coding DNA: TGTGCCAGCAGCTTAGGTAGCGGAGGCTCCTACAATGAGCAGTTCTTC.

The J gene is TRBJ2-1, the V gene TRBV5-4; 11 nucleotides align to TRBD2. This CDR3 comprises 17 residues. CDR1 is SGHNT, CDR2 YYREEE, per germline (reference sequence). Losses at the gene ends were 4 bases for V and 0 bases for J; bases not matched to a gene: 6. The CDR3 DNA follows: TGTGCCAGCAGCCCACAGCTAGCGGGGGGCTCCTACAATGAGCAGTTCTTC. Encoded protein: CASSPQLAGGSYNEQFF.

The chain is built from TRBV6-5 and TRBJ2-7; 7 bases fit TRBD2. V dropped 6 bases and J dropped 7; count of bases not matched to a gene: 12. This CDR3 spans 14 amino acids. CDR1 and CDR2 from the germline V gene are MNHEY and SVGAGI. CDR3 sequence (DNA): TGTGCCAGCAGGAGGTACGCGGGAGCGGGTGAGCAGTACTTC. Encoded protein: CASRRYAGAGEQYF.

The chain couples TRBV27 to TRBJ1-2; the match to TRBD1 covers 11 bases. With V trimmed by 5 bases and J by 5 bases, 7 bases remained unmatched. The length of the CDR3 is 15 residues. Germline CDR1 and CDR2: MNHEY and SMNVEV (reference sequence). CDR3 sequence: CASSPWTGGAYGYTF. The CDR3 DNA reads TGTGCCAGCAGTCCGTGGACAGGGGGCGCTTATGGCTACACCTTC.

CDR3 nucleotide sequence: TGCGCCAGCAGCGCGATCGTGAGCGAGCAGTACTTC. Translating it yields CASSAIVSEQYF. The genes are TRBV5-1 and TRBJ2-7; D gene ambiguous. The CDR3 consists of 12 residues. V lost 4 bases and J lost 6, with 11 bases in between. Germline-derived CDR1 and CDR2 are SGHRS and YFSETQ.

J is TRBJ2-3 and V is TRBV18, with 9 positions matching TRBD2. The junction had 8 bases not matched to a gene; V was cut back by 2 bases and J by 5 bases. CDR3 length: 16 amino acids. Germline V gene sequence: CDR1 KGHSH, CDR2 LQKENI. In nucleotides, the CDR3 is TGTGCCAGCTCACCAGGGTTAGCGGGGGCCGAAGATACGCAGTATTTT. It specifies CASSPGLAGAEDTQYF.

This clone was detected a few times. The J gene is TRBJ2-3, the V gene TRBV6-6; 11 bases map to TRBD1. V shed 7 bases, J shed 3 bases, and the junction held 9 bases outside the gene matches. Germline V gene data show CDR1 as MNHNY and CDR2 as SVGAGI (reference sequence). The CDR3 has 16 amino acids. The CDR3 DNA is TGTGCCAGCACCCCAAGGGGGACAGGGGGGACAGATACGCAGTATTTT. As protein: CASTPRGTGGTDTQYF.